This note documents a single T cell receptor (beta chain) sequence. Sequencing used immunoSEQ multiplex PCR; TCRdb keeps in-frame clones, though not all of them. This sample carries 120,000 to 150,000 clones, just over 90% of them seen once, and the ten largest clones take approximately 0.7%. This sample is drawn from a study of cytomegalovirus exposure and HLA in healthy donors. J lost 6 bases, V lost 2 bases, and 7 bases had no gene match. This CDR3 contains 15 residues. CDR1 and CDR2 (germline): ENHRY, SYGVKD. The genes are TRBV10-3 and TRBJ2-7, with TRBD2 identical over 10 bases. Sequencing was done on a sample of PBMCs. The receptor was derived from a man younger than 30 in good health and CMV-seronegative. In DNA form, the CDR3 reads TGTGCCATCAGTGAGCTAGCGGGAGTACGAGGCGAGCAGTACGTC. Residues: CAISELAGVRGEQYV.